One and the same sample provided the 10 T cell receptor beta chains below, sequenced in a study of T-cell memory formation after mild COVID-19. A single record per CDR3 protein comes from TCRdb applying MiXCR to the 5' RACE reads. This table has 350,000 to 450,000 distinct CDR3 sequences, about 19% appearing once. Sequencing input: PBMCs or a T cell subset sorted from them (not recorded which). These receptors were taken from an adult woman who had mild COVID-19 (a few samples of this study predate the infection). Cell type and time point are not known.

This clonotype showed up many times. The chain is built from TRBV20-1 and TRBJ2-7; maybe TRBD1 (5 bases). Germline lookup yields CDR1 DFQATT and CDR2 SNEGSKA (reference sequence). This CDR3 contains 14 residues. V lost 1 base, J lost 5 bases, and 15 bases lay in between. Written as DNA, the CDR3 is TGCAGTGCTAGAGGTCGTATCAGGGTAGACGAGCAGTACTTC. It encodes CSARGRIRVDEQYF.

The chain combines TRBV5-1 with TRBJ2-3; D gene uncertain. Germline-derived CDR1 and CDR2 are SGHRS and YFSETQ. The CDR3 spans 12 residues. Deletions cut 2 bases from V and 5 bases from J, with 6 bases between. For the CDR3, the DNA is TGCGCCAGCAGCTTAGACTTAGATACGCAGTATTTT. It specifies CASSLDLDTQYF. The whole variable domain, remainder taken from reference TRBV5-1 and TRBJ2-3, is KAGVTQTPRYLIKTRGQQVTLSCSPISGHRSVSWYQQTPGQGLQFLFEYFSETQRNKGNFPGRFSGRQFSNSRSEMNVSTLELGDSALYLCASSLDLDTQYFGPGTRLTVL.

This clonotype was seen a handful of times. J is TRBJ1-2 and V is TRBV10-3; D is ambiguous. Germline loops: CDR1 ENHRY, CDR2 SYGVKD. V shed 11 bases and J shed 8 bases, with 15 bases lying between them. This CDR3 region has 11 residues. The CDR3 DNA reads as TGTGCCTCAACTAAGGCTGGCGGCTACACCTTC. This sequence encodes CASTKAGGYTF.

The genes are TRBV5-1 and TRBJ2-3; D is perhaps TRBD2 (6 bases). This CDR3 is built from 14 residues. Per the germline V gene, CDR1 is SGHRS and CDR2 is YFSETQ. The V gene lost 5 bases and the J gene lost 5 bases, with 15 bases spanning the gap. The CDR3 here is CASRTAGLGDTQYF. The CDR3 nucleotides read TGCGCCAGCAGGACCGCGGGGCTGGGAGATACGCAGTATTTT. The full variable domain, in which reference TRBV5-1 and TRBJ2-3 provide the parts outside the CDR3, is KAGVTQTPRYLIKTRGQQVTLSCSPISGHRSVSWYQQTPGQGLQFLFEYFSETQRNKGNFPGRFSGRQFSNSRSEMNVSTLELGDSALYLCASRTAGLGDTQYFGPGTRLTVL.

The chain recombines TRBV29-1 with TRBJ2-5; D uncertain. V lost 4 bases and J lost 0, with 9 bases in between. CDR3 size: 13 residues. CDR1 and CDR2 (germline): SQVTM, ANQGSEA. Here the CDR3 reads CSVGEEYQETQYF. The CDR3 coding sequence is TGCAGCGTTGGTGAGGAGTACCAAGAGACCCAGTACTTC.

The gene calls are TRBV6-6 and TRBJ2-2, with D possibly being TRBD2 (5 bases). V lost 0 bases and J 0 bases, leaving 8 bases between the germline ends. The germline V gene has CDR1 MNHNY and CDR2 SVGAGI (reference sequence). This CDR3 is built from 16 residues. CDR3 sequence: CASSYSSGANTGELFF. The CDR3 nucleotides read TGTGCCAGCAGTTACTCAAGCGGCGCGAACACCGGGGAGCTGTTTTTT.

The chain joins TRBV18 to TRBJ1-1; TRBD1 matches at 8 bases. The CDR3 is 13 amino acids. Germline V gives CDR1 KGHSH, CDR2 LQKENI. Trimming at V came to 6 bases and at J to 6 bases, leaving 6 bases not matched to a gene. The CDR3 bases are TGTGCCAGCTCCCCGGACAGGGCCGCTGAAGCTTTCTTT. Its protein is CASSPDRAAEAFF.

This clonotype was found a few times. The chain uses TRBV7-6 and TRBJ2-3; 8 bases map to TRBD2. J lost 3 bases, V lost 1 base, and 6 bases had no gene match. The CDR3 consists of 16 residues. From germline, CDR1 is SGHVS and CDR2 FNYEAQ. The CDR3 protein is CASSLEGTSKTDTQYF. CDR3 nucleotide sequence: TGTGCCAGCAGCTTAGAAGGGACTAGTAAGACAGATACGCAGTATTTT. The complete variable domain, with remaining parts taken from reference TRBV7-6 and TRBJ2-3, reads GAGVSQSPRYKVTKRGQDVALRCDPISGHVSLYWYRQALGQGPEFLTYFNYEAQQDKSGLPNDRFSAERPEGSISTLTIQRTEQRDSAMYRCASSLEGTSKTDTQYFGPGTRLTVL.

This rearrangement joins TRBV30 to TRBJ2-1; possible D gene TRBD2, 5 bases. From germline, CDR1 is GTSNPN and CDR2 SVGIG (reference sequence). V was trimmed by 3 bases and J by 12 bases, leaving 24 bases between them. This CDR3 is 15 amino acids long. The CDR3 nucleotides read TGTGCCTGGAGCGGACTTTACCTGGATTTCGGTGGGCAGTTCTTC. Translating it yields CAWSGLYLDFGGQFF.

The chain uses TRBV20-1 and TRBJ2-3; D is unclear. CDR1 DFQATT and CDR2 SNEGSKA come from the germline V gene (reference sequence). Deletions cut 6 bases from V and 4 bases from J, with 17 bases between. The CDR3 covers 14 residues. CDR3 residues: CSAGSAVGSDTQYF. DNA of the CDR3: TGCAGTGCGGGATCGGCAGTGGGATCAGATACGCAGTATTTT.